This T cell receptor beta chain originates from a study of control samples from healthy donors and cancer patients. Libraries were prepared by immunoSEQ multiplex PCR; TCRdb keeps only in-frame clonotypes and omits some of them. Among about 130,000 clones, more than 70% were seen once, and the ten largest hold roughly 3.2%. CDR1 ENHRY and CDR2 SYGVKD come from the germline V gene. CDR3 length: 15 residues. J gave up 7 bases and V 7 bases, and 11 bases lay outside the gene matches. The chain carries TRBV10-3 and TRBJ1-2; 11 positions match TRBD1. The TCR was taken from a man aged 45-65 years in good health. Sequenced material: blood. The CDR3 spells CAIKLSGTGGGGYTF. The CDR3 DNA sequence: TGTGCCATCAAGCTTTCCGGGACAGGGGGTGGTGGCTACACCTTC.